The clone carrying this T cell receptor (beta chain) was counted between two and nine times. Its antigen is currently unknown. One junction end disagrees with the germline gene, perhaps due to a read error. This record belongs to a study of T-cell memory formation after mild COVID-19. Study information: Largely donor-specific TCR clusters were found.

General observations from the study: Of the contracting clones, CD4+ ones lay mainly in CM and EM, and CD8+ ones in EMRA. Detection of some responders pre-infection suggested pre-existing cross-reactive memory T cells participated.

With constant-segment primers, 5'RACE yielded cDNA libraries of TCR alpha and TCR beta that carried sample barcodes and UMIs. One entry per CDR3 protein results from TCRdb running MiXCR on the 5' RACE reads. The table lists 350,000 or so distinct CDR3 sequences, more than 20% of them singletons, with roughly 23% in the top ten. The CDR3 has 11 residues. The chain combines TRBV12-3 or TRBV12-4 with TRBJ2-1; D may be TRBD2 (6 bases). The source material was PBMCs or a T cell subset sorted from them (not recorded which). This TCR was sampled from a man aged 18 to 29 who had mild COVID-19 (a few samples of this study predate the infection). Cell type and time point are not known. This CDR3 reads CASSLGTGGIF. The CDR3 nucleotides read TGTGCCAGCAGTTTAGGTACAGGAGGGATCTTC.